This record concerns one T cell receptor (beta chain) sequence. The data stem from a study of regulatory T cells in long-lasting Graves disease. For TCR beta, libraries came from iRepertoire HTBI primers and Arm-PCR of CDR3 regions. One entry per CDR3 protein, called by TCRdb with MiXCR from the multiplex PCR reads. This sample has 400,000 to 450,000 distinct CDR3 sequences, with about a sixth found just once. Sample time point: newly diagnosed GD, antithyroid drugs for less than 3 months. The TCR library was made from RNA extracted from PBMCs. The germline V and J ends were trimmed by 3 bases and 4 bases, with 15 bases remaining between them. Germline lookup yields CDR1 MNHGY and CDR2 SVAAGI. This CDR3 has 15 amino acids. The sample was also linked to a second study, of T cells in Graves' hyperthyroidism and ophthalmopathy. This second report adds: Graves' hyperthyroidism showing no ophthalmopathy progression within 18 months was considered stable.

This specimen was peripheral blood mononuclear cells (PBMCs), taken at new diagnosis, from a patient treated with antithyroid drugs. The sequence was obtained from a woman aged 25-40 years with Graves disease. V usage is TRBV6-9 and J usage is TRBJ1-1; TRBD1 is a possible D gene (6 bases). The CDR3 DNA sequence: TGTGCCAGCAGTTACTGGGGGCTCGAAATCACTGAAGCTTTCTTT. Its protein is CASSYWGLEITEAFF.